The 5 T cell receptor beta chains given below trace back to one sample, sequenced in a study of blood T cell repertoires in COVID-19. Measured with immunoSEQ multiplex PCR; TCRdb has only the in-frame clones, and not every one. The sample yields 100,000 to 150,000 clones, 84% seen once. Sequenced sample: peripheral blood. These receptors were obtained from a woman aged 25 to 39 who had recovered from COVID-19.

CDR3 sequence (DNA): TGTGCCAGCAGCTTAGAGGAGACTAGCGGCACCAACAATGAGCAGTTCTTC. Its translation: CASSLEETSGTNNEQFF. The chain joins TRBV7-9 to TRBJ2-1; 9 bases map to TRBD2. From germline, CDR1 is SEHNR and CDR2 FQNEAQ (reference sequence). This CDR3 contains 17 residues. J was trimmed by 5 bases and V by 1 base; bases with no gene match: 9. Full variable domain (rest looked up from reference TRBV7-9 and TRBJ2-1): DTGVSQNPRHKITKRGQNVTFRCDPISEHNRLYWYRQTLGQGPEFLTYFQNEAQLEKSRLLSDRFSAERPKGSFSTLEIQRTEQGDSAMYLCASSLEETSGTNNEQFFGPGTRLTVL.

The rearrangement joins TRBV19 to TRBJ1-2; D unresolved. Germline CDR1 is LNHDA and CDR2 is SQIVND (reference sequence). The CDR3 has 12 amino acids. V shed 8 bases and J shed 8 bases, with 15 bases lying between them. For the CDR3, the DNA is TGTGCCAGTTCGAGCATGGAGCGGGGCTACACCTTC. Residues: CASSSMERGYTF.

The chain couples TRBV5-1 to TRBJ1-6; 9 bases line up with TRBD1. V trimming: 4 bases; J trimming: 6 bases; junction bases outside the gene matches: 5. This CDR3 is 15 amino acids long. Germline lookup yields CDR1 SGHRS and CDR2 YFSETQ. The CDR3, as DNA: TGCGCCAGCAGCATTGGGGGACAGGGTAATTCACCCCTCCACTTT. Protein product: CASSIGGQGNSPLHF.

This clone was seen a few times. The chain is built from TRBV13 and TRBJ2-3; 14 positions match TRBD2. V was pared by 4 bases and J by 6 bases, with 3 bases of the junction left unmatched. CDR3 length: 15 amino acids. Germline CDR1 and CDR2: PRHDT and FYEKMQ (reference sequence). The CDR3, as DNA: TGTGCCAGCAGCTCGGGACTAGCGGGGGCGGATACGCAGTATTTT. Amino acid sequence: CASSSGLAGADTQYF.

V gene TRBV3-1 (or the pseudogene TRBV3-2) combines with J gene TRBJ1-3; D gene uncertain. Germline CDR1 and CDR2: LGHDT and YNNKEL (reference sequence). The CDR3 sequence is 15 residues long. Between the trimmed V and J ends, which lost 4 bases and 3 bases, there was a span of 13 bases. Written as DNA, the CDR3 is TGTGCCAGCAGCCCCGGCCCTGCGGGTGGAAACACCATATATTTT. It encodes CASSPGPAGGNTIYF.